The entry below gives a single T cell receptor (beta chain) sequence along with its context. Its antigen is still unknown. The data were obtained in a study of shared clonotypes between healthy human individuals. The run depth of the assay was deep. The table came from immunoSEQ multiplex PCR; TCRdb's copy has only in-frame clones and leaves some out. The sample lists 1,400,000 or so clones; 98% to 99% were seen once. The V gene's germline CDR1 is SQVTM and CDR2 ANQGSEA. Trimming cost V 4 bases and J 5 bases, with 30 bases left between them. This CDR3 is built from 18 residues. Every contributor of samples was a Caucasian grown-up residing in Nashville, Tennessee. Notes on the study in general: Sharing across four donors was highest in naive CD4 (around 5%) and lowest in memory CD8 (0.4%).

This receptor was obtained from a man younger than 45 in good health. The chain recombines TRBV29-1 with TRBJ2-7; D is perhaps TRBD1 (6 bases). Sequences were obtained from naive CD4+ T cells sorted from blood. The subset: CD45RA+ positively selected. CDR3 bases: TGCAGCGTTGTGGGTCGGACTCAGACAGGTTTATGGGTGCACGAGCAGTACTTC. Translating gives CSVVGRTQTGLWVHEQYF.